Listed below are T cell receptor beta chains from one sample, sequenced in a study of Ad26.COV2.S vaccination and SARS-CoV-2 variants. Data came from immunoSEQ multiplex PCR; TCRdb stores just in-frame clones and leaves some out. The sample has fewer than 500,000 clones; over 75% are singletons. Sequences were derived from peripheral blood, sampled in a trial of Ad26.COV2.S vaccine versus placebo. Receptor source: a person aged 18-60 years who received the Ad26.COV2.S COVID-19 vaccine or a placebo. CDR3s include the opening cysteine and the closing phenylalanine or tryptophan. Each record gives: D gene, clone size, CDR3 length, V gene, J gene, CDR3 DNA, CDR3 protein. D genes are given only for firm matches. The listing skips clone size in some rows; elsewhere it reads once, few, many or a size class.

TRBD2,NA,15,TRBV18,TRBJ2-1,TGTGCCAGCTCGATGGGACTAGCGACTTACAATGAGCAGTTCTTC,CASSMGLATYNEQFF
TRBD2,NA,15,TRBV18,TRBJ2-1,TGTGCCAGCTCATCGCGGACTAGCGGGAGCGATGAGCAGTTCTTC,CASSSRTSGSDEQFF
NA,NA,16,TRBV6-1,TRBJ2-3,TGTGCCAGCAGTGAATTCGGCTTAATAAGCACAGATACGCAGTATTTT,CASSEFGLISTDTQYF
TRBD2,NA,15,TRBV3-1/TRBV3-2,TRBJ2-7,TGTGCCAGCAGCCCCTCTAGCGGCAGCTCCTACGAGCAGTACTTC,CASSPSSGSSYEQYF
NA,NA,14,TRBV5-1,TRBJ1-4,TGCGCCAGCACCCCTACTTCGGGGGGTGAAAAACTGTTTTTT,CASTPTSGGEKLFF
NA,NA,13,TRBV19,TRBJ2-1,TGTGCCAGTACGTGGACAGTAACCAATGAGCAGTTCTTC,CASTWTVTNEQFF
TRBD2,NA,14,TRBV10-1,TRBJ2-2,TGCGCCAGCGCTAGCGGGAGCGCCACCGGGGAGCTGTTTTTT,CASASGSATGELFF
NA,NA,13,TRBV7-6,TRBJ1-1,TGTGCCAGCAGCTTATCGGAATACACTGAAGCTTTCTTT,CASSLSEYTEAFF
NA,NA,17,TRBV7-2,TRBJ2-3,TGTGCCAGCAGCTTAGACGTCGGGGGTACTAGCACAGATACGCAGTATTTT,CASSLDVGGTSTDTQYF
NA,NA,14,TRBV29-1,TRBJ2-3,TGCAGCGCCTTCGTGGTTATAGCCACAGATACGCAGTATTTT,CSAFVVIATDTQYF
NA,NA,15,TRBV5-1,TRBJ1-4,TGCGCCAGCAGCTTGGTGGGGGTGTTAAGTGAAAAACTGTTTTTT,CASSLVGVLSEKLFF
NA,NA,15,TRBV29-1,TRBJ2-3,TGCAGCGTTGAAATCCGACATGTTAGCACAGATACGCAGTATTTT,CSVEIRHVSTDTQYF
NA,NA,17,TRBV4-1,TRBJ2-1,TGCGCCAGCAGCCAACCGGGGGGCAGGGGAACGTCCAATGAGCAGTTCTTC,CASSQPGGRGTSNEQFF
NA,NA,13,TRBV13,TRBJ2-2,TGTGCCAGCAGCTTAGGGGATTACCGGGAGCTGTTTTTT,CASSLGDYRELFF
NA,NA,14,TRBV18,TRBJ1-2,TGTGCCAGCTCACCACCCGGGGGACCCTATGGCTACACCTTC,CASSPPGGPYGYTF
NA,NA,16,TRBV7-8,TRBJ2-5,TGTGCCAGCAGCCCCGGACTTCCCCCAAACCAAGAGACCCAGTACTTC,CASSPGLPPNQETQYF
TRBD1,NA,17,TRBV5-1,TRBJ2-4,TGCGCCAGCAGCTCAACAGGGGAAACTAGAGCCAAAAACATTCAGTACTTC,CASSSTGETRAKNIQYF
NA,NA,13,TRBV7-9,TRBJ2-5,TGTGCCAGCAGCTTCCACACCCAAGAGACCCAGTACTTC,CASSFHTQETQYF
TRBD1,NA,16,TRBV28,TRBJ2-3,TGTGCCAGCAGTCGACGACAGGGATGGGGCACAGATACGCAGTATTTT,CASSRRQGWGTDTQYF
TRBD1,NA,19,TRBV11-2,TRBJ1-1,TGTGCCAGCAGCTTTCGGCAAGACGGGACAGGGTTCACGAACACTGAAGCTTTCTTT,CASSFRQDGTGFTNTEAFF
NA,NA,13,TRBV9,TRBJ2-6,TGTGCCAGCAGCGTAGTTGGGGCCAACGTCCTGACTTTC,CASSVVGANVLTF
NA,NA,14,TRBV19,TRBJ2-2,TGTGCCAGTATCCCCCAGGAGAACACCGGGGAGCTGTTTTTT,CASIPQENTGELFF
NA,once,14,TRBV7-3,TRBJ2-2,TGTGCCAGCAGCATCTACAGGGACACCGGGGAGCTGTTTTTT,CASSIYRDTGELFF
NA,NA,16,TRBV7-2,TRBJ1-5,TGTGCCAGCAGCTTAGCACTCGGGGGGTGGGTTCAGCCCCAGCATTTT,CASSLALGGWVQPQHF
TRBD2,NA,16,TRBV25-1,TRBJ2-7,TGTGCCAGCAGTGGTCGGGGACTAGCAGGCTCCTACGAGCAGTACTTC,CASSGRGLAGSYEQYF
NA,NA,11,TRBV5-5,TRBJ2-1,TGTGCCAGCAGCCTGCTTACGGAGCAGTTCTTC,CASSLLTEQFF
NA,NA,12,TRBV29-1,TRBJ2-7,TGCAGCGTTGAGGGTCAGAACTACGAGCAGTACTTC,CSVEGQNYEQYF
NA,NA,14,TRBV27,TRBJ2-7,TGTGCCAGCGCATTCCTCGGGGCCCGCTACGAGCAGTACTTC,CASAFLGARYEQYF
NA,NA,12,TRBV9,TRBJ2-2,TGTGCCAGCAGCGTAGATGTCGGGGAGCTGTTTTTT,CASSVDVGELFF